The 15 T cell receptor beta chains below all came from one sample that was sequenced in a study of CD8 T cells in ankylosing spondylitis. Each CDR3 protein is one row after TCRdb ran MiXCR on the 5' RACE reads. The sample consists of some 200,000 distinct CDR3 sequences, roughly 24% of them appearing once. Sequencing was performed on blood, either unsorted or a sorted T cell fraction (not recorded which). The receptors were sampled from a male donor with ankylosing spondylitis or in good health (not recorded which).

This clonotype appeared many times. The CDR3 region has the DNA TGCAGGCCAATGGGGTTGAACACTGAAGCTTTCTTT. Its protein is CRPMGLNTEAFF. The chain couples TRBV20-1 to TRBJ1-1; D not certain. This CDR3 region has 12 residues. Germline V lookup: CDR1 DFQATT, CDR2 SNEGSKA (reference sequence).

This clonotype has a single count. Mismatch with germline at one junction end may stem from a read error. This chain connects TRBV15 to TRBJ2-1; TRBD1 agrees at 8 bases. Per germline, CDR1 LNHNV and CDR2 YYDKDF (reference sequence). The CDR3 runs to 15 residues. CDR3 nucleotides: TGTGCCACCAGGAGAGAGACAGGGGCATACAATGAGCAGTTCTTC. Translation: CATRRETGAYNEQFF.

V is TRBV6-1 and J is TRBJ1-5; weak D call: TRBD1 (6 bases). The germline V gene encodes CDR1 MNHNS and CDR2 SASEGT. This CDR3 spans 14 amino acids. V shed 6 bases and J shed 7 bases, with 16 bases lying between them. CDR3 sequence: CASSPKTGGQPQHF. The CDR3 DNA reads TGTGCCAGCAGCCCTAAGACAGGTGGACAGCCCCAGCATTTT.

The CDR3 sequence: CSARVGASTDTQYF. The CDR3 DNA sequence: TGCAGTGCTAGAGTCGGGGCTAGCACAGATACGCAGTATTTT. This rearrangement joins TRBV20-1 to TRBJ2-3; D tentatively fits TRBD1 or TRBD2 (5 bases each). The V end lost 1 base, the J end lost 0 bases, and 8 bases lay between the germline ends. CDR1 and CDR2 from the germline V gene are DFQATT and SNEGSKA (reference sequence). The CDR3 covers 14 residues.

This chain connects TRBV29-1 to TRBJ2-5; D is perhaps TRBD1 (5 bases). CDR1 SQVTM and CDR2 ANQGSEA come from the germline V gene. V lost 2 bases and J 5 bases, leaving 9 bases between the germline ends. The CDR3 loop spans 12 amino acids. The CDR3 DNA reads TGCAGCGTTGAACCAGGGTACGAGACCCAGTACTTC. It codes for CSVEPGYETQYF.

Ten or more counts support this clonotype. This chain connects TRBV3-1 to TRBJ1-2, with D tentatively TRBD1 (6 bases). The germline V and J ends were trimmed by 0 bases and 4 bases, with 12 bases remaining between them. CDR1 is LGHDT and CDR2 is YNNKEL in the germline V gene (reference sequence). This CDR3 has 15 amino acids. CDR3 sequence (DNA): TGTGCCAGCAGCCAAGATTTGTGGGGGGCCTATGGCTACACCTTC. Its protein product is CASSQDLWGAYGYTF.

The chain recombines TRBV25-1 with TRBJ2-5, with a weak D call TRBD1 (5 bases). The V end was cut by 6 bases, the J end by 1 base, with 21 bases between. The CDR3 totals 17 residues. The germline gives CDR1 MGHDK, CDR2 SYGVNS. This chain's CDR3 is CASRLVDQGRGQETQYF. The CDR3 DNA reads TGTGCCAGCAGACTCGTAGATCAGGGTAGGGGCCAAGAGACCCAGTACTTC.

This clonotype was observed many times. The V and J genes are TRBV24-1 and TRBJ2-1, with D perhaps TRBD1 or TRBD2 (5 bases each). Per the germline V gene, CDR1 is KGHDR and CDR2 is SFDVKD. Trimming took off 5 bases at V and 5 bases at J, with 12 bases between the two ends. The CDR3 is 14 amino acids. The CDR3 nucleotides read TGTGCCACCAGTGGCCCACGGGGACACAATGAGCAGTTCTTC. This gives the protein CATSGPRGHNEQFF.

This clonotype was seen repeatedly, ten times or more. The J gene is TRBJ2-7, the V gene TRBV29-1; D unresolved. The ends were cut back, 0 bases at V and 4 bases at J, with 7 bases in the middle. This CDR3 region has 12 residues. CDR1 is SQVTM, CDR2 ANQGSEA, per germline. CDR3 DNA sequence: TGCAGCGTTGAAGATGGCGTATACGAGCAGTACTTC. This gives the protein CSVEDGVYEQYF.

The rearrangement joins TRBV20-1 to TRBJ2-5; D is possibly TRBD1 (6 bases). The germline V gene encodes CDR1 DFQATT and CDR2 SNEGSKA (reference sequence). This CDR3 comprises 13 residues. V lost 7 bases to trimming and J lost 1 base, with 13 bases between them. The CDR3 is CSGSGTSQETQYF. CDR3 in DNA: TGCAGTGGCTCCGGGACATCCCAAGAGACCCAGTACTTC.

This chain joins TRBV20-1 and TRBJ2-7; D not certain. There are 14 residues in the CDR3. The ends were cut back, 0 bases at V and 2 bases at J, with 11 bases in the middle. Germline CDR1 DFQATT, CDR2 SNEGSKA (reference sequence). CDR3 loop: CSARDPRITYEQYF. As DNA, the CDR3 is TGCAGTGCTAGAGATCCTAGGATCACCTACGAGCAGTACTTC.

This clonotype showed up many times. The V call is TRBV29-1, the J call TRBJ2-1; TRBD2 matches at 7 bases. Unmatched junction bases numbered 5, after V lost 0 bases and J lost 9 bases. The CDR3 contains 13 residues. Germline V gene lookup returns CDR1 SQVTM and CDR2 ANQGSEA. Written as DNA, the CDR3 is TGCAGCGTTGAAGAGCGGGAGTTTCTTGAGCAGTTCTTC. Encoded protein: CSVEEREFLEQFF.

This clonotype was picked up many times. V gene TRBV4-2 combines with J gene TRBJ1-2; TRBD1 aligns across 8 bases. After removal of 0 bases from V and 7 bases from J, the junction contained 4 bases not matched to a gene. Germline values: CDR1 LGHNA, CDR2 YNFKEQ. The CDR3 totals 14 residues. This CDR3 is CASSQEDRGRGYTF. In DNA, the CDR3 is TGTGCCAGCAGCCAAGAAGACAGGGGTCGTGGCTACACCTTC.

The chain combines TRBV4-2 with TRBJ2-7; no clear D. Germline loops: CDR1 LGHNA, CDR2 YNFKEQ. V shed 3 bases and J shed 6 bases, with 12 bases lying between them. CDR3 length equals 13 residues. The CDR3: CASSQGPLGEQYF. The CDR3, as DNA: TGTGCCAGCAGCCAGGGTCCCCTCGGCGAGCAGTACTTC.

This clonotype was picked up many times. The gene calls are TRBV20-1 and TRBJ2-7; D is possibly TRBD1 (5 bases). V shed 3 bases and J shed 3 bases, with 12 bases lying between them. The CDR3 has 13 residues. Germline-derived CDR1 and CDR2 are DFQATT and SNEGSKA (reference sequence). The CDR3 spells CSASDSLVYEQYF. For the CDR3, the DNA is TGCAGTGCTAGTGACAGTTTGGTCTACGAGCAGTACTTC.